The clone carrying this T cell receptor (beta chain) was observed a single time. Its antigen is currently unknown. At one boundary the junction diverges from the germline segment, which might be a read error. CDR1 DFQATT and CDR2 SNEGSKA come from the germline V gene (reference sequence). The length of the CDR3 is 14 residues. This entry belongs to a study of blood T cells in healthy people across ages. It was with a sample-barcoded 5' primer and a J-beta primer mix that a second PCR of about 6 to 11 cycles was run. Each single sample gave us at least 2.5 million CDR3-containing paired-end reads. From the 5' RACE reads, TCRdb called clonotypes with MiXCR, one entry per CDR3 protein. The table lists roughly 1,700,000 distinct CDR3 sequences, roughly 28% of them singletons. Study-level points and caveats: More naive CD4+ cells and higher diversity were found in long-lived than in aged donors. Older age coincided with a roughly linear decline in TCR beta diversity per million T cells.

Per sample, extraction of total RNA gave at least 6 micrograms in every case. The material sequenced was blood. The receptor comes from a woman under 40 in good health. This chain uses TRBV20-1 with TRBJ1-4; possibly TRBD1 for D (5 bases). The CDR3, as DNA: TGCAGTGCTAGAAGTGGCGGGGGGTATGAAAAACCGTTTTTT. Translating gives CSARSGGGYEKPFF.